This T cell receptor beta chain was recorded in a study of cytomegalovirus exposure and HLA in healthy donors. Study-wide findings and caveats: According to the study, 160 or so TCR beta chains were cytomegalovirus-associated. It is likely that the observed cluster of highly shared sequence variants was a sequencing artifact.

Concerning this clone itself: The antigen is not known.

The PCR ran on 60 Vbeta and 13 Jbeta primers. Per the original methods: There were 80 million to 95 million unique TCR beta chains by a later count, and around 10 million of them were shared. Sequencing used immunoSEQ multiplex PCR; TCRdb keeps in-frame clones, though not all of them. V and J calls plus clone size are reproduced from that table; the DNA served to infer D and trimming. The sample has some 130,000 clones; over 70% are singletons. With 3 bases clipped from V and 4 bases from J, the junction kept 4 bases outside the gene matches. CDR3 length equals 15 residues. Germline-derived CDR1 and CDR2 are GTSNPN and SVGIG (reference sequence).

The rearrangement uses TRBV30 and TRBJ2-3; 13 bases are a match to TRBD2. The sequence was obtained from a woman in her forties in good health and CMV-seronegative. The sample consisted of PBMCs. The CDR3 DNA is TGTGCCTGGAGGGTTGGACTAGCGGGGGCAGATACGCAGTATTTT. It specifies CAWRVGLAGADTQYF.